This T cell receptor (beta chain) is from a study of Graves' ophthalmopathy and Graves' hyperthyroidism. The trim removed 6 bases at V and 5 bases at J, leaving 2 bases unmatched. The germline V gene encodes CDR1 MNHEY and CDR2 SVGEGT. The CDR3 length is 13 residues. TCR beta CDR3 amplification used RNA transcripts. A first-round RT-PCR used HTBI primers, followed by a second-round multiplex PCR. TCRdb fed the multiplex PCR reads into MiXCR, producing one record per CDR3 protein. Among 150,000 or so distinct CDR3 sequences listed, approximately 40% were seen once. The TCR originated in a man between 25 and 39 years old with Graves' ophthalmopathy. Sequencing was done on a sample of peripheral blood. This chain links TRBV6-2 or TRBV6-3 with TRBJ1-5, with 9 bases that match TRBD1. CDR3 bases: TGTGCCAGCAGAAGACAGGGGGATCAGCCCCAGCATTTT. Its protein is CASRRQGDQPQHF.